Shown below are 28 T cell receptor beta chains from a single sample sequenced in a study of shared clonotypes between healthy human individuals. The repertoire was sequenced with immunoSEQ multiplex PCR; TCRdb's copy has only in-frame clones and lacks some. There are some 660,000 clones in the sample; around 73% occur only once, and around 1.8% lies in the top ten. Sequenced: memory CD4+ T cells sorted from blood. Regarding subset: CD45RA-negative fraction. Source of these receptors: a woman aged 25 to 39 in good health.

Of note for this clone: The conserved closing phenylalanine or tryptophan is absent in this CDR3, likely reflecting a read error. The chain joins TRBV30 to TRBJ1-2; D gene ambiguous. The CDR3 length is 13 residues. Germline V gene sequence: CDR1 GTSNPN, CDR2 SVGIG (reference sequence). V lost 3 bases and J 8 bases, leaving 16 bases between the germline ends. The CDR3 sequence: CAWRAGIMKGYTL. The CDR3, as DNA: TGTGCCTGGAGGGCCGGAATAATGAAGGGCTACACCCTC.

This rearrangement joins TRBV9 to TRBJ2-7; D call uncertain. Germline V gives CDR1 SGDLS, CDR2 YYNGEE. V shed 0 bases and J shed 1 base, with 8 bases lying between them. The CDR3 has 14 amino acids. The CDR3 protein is CASSVVGTSYEQYF. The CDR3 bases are TGTGCCAGCAGCGTAGTCGGCACATCCTACGAGCAGTACTTC.

The CDR3 loop is CASSRESYEQYF. As DNA, the CDR3 is TGTGCCAGCAGCCGGGAATCCTACGAGCAGTACTTC. The V gene is TRBV7-9, the J gene TRBJ2-7; weak D call: TRBD2 (5 bases). Trimming cost V 5 bases and J 1 base, with 6 bases left between them. In germline, CDR1 is SEHNR, CDR2 FQNEAQ (reference sequence). The CDR3 loop spans 12 amino acids.

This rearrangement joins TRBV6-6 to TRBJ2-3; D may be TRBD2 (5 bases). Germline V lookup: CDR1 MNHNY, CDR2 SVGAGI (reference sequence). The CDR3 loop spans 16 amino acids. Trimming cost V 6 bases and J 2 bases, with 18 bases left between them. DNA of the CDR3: TGTGCCAGCAGCCCCCGGGGAGCGGAGATCACAGATACGCAGTATTTT. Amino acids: CASSPRGAEITDTQYF.

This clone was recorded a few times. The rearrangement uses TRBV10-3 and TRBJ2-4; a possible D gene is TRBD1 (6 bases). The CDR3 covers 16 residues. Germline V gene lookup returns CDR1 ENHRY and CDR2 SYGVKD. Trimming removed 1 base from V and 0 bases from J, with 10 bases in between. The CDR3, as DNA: TGTGCCATCAGTGAGTTTAGGGACATAGCCAAAAACATTCAGTACTTC. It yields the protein CAISEFRDIAKNIQYF.

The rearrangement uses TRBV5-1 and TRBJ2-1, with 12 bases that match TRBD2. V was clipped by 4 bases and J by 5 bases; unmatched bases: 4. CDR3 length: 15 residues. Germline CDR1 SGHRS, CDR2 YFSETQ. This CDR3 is CASSRLAGANNEQFF. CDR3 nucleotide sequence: TGCGCCAGCAGCCGACTAGCGGGAGCCAACAATGAGCAGTTCTTC.

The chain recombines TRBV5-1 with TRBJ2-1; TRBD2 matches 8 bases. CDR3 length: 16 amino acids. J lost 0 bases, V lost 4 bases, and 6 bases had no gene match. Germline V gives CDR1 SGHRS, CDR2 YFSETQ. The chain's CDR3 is CASSIGLASSYNEQFF. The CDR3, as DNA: TGCGCCAGCAGCATCGGACTAGCCAGCTCCTACAATGAGCAGTTCTTC.

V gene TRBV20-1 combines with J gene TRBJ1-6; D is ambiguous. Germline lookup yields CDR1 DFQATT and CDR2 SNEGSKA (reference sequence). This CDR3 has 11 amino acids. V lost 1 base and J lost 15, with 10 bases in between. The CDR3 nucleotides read TGCAGTGCTAGAGGAGACATTGACCTCCACTTT. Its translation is CSARGDIDLHF.

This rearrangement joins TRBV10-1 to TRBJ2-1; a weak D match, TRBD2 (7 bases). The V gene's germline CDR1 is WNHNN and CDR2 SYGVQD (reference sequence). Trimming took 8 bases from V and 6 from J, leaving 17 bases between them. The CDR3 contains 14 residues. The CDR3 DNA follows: TGCGCCAGCTCCACAGGGACTACGTTCAATGAGCAGTTCTTC. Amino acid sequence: CASSTGTTFNEQFF.

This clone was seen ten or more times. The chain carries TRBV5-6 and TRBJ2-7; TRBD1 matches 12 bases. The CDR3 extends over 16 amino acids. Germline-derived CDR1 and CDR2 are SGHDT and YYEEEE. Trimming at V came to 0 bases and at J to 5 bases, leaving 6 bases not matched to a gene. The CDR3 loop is CASSLVLGQGAHEQYF. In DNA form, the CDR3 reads TGTGCCAGCAGCTTGGTTTTGGGACAGGGGGCTCACGAGCAGTACTTC.

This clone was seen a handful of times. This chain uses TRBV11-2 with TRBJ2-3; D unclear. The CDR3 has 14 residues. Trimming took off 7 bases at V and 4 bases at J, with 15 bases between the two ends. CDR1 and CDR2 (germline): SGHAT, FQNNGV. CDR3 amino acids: CASTLRTLPDTQYF. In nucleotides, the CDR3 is TGTGCCAGCACCCTAAGGACCCTCCCAGATACGCAGTATTTT.

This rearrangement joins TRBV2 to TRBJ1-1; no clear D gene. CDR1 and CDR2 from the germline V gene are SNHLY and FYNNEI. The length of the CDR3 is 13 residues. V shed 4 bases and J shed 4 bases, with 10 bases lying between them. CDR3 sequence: CASSVREGTEAFF. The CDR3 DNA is TGTGCCAGCAGTGTGCGGGAGGGCACTGAAGCTTTCTTT.

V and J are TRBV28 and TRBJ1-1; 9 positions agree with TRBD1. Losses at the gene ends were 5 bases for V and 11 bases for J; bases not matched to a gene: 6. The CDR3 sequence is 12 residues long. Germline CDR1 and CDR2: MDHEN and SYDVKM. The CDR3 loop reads CASSRGQGGAFF. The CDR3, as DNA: TGTGCCAGCAGTCGGGGACAGGGTGGGGCTTTCTTT.

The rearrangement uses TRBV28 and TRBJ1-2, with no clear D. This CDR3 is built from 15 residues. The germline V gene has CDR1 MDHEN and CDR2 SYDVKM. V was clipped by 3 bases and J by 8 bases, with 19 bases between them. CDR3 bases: TGTGCCAGCAGTTTGCGTTTCAGAGACGCAGGAGGCTACACCTTC. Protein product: CASSLRFRDAGGYTF.

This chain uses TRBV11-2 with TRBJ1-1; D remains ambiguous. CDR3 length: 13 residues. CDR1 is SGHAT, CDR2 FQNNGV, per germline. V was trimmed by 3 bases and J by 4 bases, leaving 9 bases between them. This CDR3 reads CASSLGPGTEAFF. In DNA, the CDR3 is TGTGCCAGCAGCTTGGGCCCGGGCACTGAAGCTTTCTTT.

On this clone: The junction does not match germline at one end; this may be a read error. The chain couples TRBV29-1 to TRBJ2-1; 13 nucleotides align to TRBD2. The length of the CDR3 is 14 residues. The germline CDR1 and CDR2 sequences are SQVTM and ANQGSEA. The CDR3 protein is CSVEELAGGAEQFF. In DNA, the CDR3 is TGCAGCGTCGAAGAACTAGCGGGAGGGGCTGAGCAGTTCTTC.

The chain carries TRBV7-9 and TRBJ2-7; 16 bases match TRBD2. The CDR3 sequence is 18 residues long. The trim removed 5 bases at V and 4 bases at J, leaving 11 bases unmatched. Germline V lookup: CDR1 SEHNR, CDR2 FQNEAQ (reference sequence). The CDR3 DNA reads TGTGCCAGCAGCCTCGGGACTAGCGGGAGGGCCGTTATGTACGAGCAGTACTTC. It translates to CASSLGTSGRAVMYEQYF. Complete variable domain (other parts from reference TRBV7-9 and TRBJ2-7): DTGVSQNPRHKITKRGQNVTFRCDPISEHNRLYWYRQTLGQGPEFLTYFQNEAQLEKSRLLSDRFSAERPKGSFSTLEIQRTEQGDSAMYLCASSLGTSGRAVMYEQYFGPGTRLTVT.

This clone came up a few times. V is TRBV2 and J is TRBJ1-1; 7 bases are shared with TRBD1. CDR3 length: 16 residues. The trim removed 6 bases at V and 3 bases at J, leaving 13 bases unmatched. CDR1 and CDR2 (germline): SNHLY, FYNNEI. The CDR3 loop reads CASSAGTASSYTEAFF. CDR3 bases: TGTGCCAGCAGCGCCGGGACAGCATCCTCGTACACTGAAGCTTTCTTT.

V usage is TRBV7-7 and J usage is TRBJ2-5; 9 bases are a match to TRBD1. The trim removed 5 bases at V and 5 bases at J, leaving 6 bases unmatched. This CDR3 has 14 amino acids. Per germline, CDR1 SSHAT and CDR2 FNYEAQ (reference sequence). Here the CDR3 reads CASSPTGGWETQYF. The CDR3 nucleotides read TGTGCCAGCAGCCCAACAGGGGGCTGGGAGACCCAGTACTTC.

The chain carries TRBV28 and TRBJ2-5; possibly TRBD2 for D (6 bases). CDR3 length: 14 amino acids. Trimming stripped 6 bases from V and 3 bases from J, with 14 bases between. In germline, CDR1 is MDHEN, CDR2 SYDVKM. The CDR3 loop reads CASRVGGAKETQYF. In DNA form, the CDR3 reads TGTGCCAGCAGGGTTGGCGGGGCCAAAGAGACCCAGTACTTC.

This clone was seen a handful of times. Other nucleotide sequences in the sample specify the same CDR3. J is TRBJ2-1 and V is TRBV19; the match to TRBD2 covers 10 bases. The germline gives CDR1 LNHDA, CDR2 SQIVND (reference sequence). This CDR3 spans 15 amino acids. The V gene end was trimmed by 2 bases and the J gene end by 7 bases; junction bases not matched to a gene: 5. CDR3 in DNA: TGTGCCAGTAGTATACAAGCGGGAGGGCGAAATGAGCAGTTCTTC. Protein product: CASSIQAGGRNEQFF.

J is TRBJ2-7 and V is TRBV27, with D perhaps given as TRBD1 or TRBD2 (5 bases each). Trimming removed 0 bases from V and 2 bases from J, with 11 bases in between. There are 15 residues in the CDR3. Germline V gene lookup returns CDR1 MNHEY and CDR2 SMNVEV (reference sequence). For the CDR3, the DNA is TGTGCCAGCAGTTTATCCCGCACGGGGCCCTACGAGCAGTACTTC. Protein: CASSLSRTGPYEQYF.

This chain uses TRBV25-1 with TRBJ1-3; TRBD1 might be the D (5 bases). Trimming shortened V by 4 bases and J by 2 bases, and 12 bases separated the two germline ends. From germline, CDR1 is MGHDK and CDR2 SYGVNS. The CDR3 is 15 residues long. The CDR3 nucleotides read TGTGCCAGCAGTGCCCCCGGGGCACCTGGAAACACCATATATTTT. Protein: CASSAPGAPGNTIYF.

The CDR3 coding sequence is TGCGCCAGCAGCGACAAGATGAGGACTCCGAACACTGAAGCTTTCTTT. Protein: CASSDKMRTPNTEAFF. The chain has TRBV4-1 and TRBJ1-1, with D hard to call. CDR3 length: 16 amino acids. Trimming cost V 5 bases and J 1 base, with 17 bases left between them. Germline V gene lookup returns CDR1 MGHRA and CDR2 YSYEKL.

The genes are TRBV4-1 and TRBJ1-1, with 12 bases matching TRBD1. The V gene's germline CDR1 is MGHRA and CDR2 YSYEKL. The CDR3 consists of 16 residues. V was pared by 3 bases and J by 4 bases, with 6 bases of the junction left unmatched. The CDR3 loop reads CASSQLPGQGATEAFF. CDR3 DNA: TGCGCCAGCAGCCAGTTACCGGGACAGGGGGCCACTGAAGCTTTCTTT.

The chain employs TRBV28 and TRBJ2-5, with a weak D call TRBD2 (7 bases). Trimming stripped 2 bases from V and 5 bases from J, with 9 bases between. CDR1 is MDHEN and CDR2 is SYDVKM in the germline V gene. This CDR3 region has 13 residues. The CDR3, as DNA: TGTGCCAGCAGTTTAAGGGGGGGGGAGACCCAGTACTTC. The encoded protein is CASSLRGGETQYF.

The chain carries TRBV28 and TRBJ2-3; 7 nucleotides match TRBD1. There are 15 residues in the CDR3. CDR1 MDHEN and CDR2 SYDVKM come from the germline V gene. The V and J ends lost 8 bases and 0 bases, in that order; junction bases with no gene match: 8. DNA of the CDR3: TGTGCCAGCGGAACACAGGGGTTTAGCACAGATACGCAGTATTTT. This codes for CASGTQGFSTDTQYF. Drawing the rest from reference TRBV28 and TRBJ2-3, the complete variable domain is DVKVTQSSRYLVKRTGEKVFLECVQDMDHENMFWYRQDPGLGLRLIYFSYDVKMKEKGDIPEGYSVSREKKERFSLILESASTNQTSMYLCASGTQGFSTDTQYFGPGTRLTVL.

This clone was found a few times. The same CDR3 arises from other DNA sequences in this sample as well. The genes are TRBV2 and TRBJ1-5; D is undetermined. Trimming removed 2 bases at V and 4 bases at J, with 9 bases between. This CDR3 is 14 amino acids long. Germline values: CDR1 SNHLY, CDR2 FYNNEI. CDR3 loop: CASSETVRNQPQHF. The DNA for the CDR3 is TGTGCCAGCAGTGAAACAGTGAGGAATCAGCCCCAGCATTTT.